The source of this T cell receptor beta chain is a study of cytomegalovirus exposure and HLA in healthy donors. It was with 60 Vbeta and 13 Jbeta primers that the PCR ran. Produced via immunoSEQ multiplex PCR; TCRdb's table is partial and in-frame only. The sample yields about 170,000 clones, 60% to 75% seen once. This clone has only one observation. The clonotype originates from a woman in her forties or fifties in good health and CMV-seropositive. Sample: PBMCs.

DNA for the CDR3: TGTGCCAGCAGTTACTCACATTTACCCCCCTACGAGCAGTACTTC. Encoded protein: CASSYSHLPPYEQYF. V and J are TRBV6-5 and TRBJ2-7; D gene ambiguous. V was clipped by 0 bases and J by 2 bases, with 11 bases between them. The CDR3 runs 15 residues. Looked up from germline, CDR1 is MNHEY and CDR2 is SVGAGI.